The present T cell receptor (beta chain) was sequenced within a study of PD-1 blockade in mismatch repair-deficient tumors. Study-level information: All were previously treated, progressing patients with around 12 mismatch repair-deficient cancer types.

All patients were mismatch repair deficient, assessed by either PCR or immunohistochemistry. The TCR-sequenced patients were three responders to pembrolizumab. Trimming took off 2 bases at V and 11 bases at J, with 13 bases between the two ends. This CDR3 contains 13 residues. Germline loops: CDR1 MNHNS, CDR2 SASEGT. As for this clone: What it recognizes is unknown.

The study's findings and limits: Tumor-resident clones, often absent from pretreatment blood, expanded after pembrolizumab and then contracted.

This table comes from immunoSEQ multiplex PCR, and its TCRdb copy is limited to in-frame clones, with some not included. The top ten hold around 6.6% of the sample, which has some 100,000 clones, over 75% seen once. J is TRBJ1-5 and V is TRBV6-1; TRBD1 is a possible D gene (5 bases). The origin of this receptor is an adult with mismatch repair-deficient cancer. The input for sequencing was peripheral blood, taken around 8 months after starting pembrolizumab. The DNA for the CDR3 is TGTGCCAGCAGTGAAAACCCGAAGGGGTCCCAGCATTTT. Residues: CASSENPKGSQHF.